This T cell receptor (beta chain) was profiled in a study of response to subunit inactivated influenza vaccine. General study results and limits: Authors suggested that a seasonal influenza vaccination recruits few new T cells each time.

This clonotype was seen more than once but under ten times. Its matching antigen is unknown. CDR1 SQVTM and CDR2 ANQGSEA come from the germline V gene. This CDR3 contains 11 residues. Trimming shortened V by 7 bases and J by 4 bases, and 9 bases separated the two germline ends. TCRdb reprocessed the RT-PCR reads via MiXCR and lists one record per CDR3 protein. The top ten hold roughly 11% of the sample, which has a few hundred thousand distinct CDR3 sequences, less than 15% seen once. The starting material was PBMCs from blood, obtained less than 13 days after vaccination. The chain recombines TRBV29-1 with TRBJ2-3, with D perhaps TRBD1 (6 bases). The sequence came from a man aged 50 to 59 who received an inactivated influenza vaccine. This CDR3 is CSDSGADTQYF. CDR3 coding DNA: TGCAGCGATTCAGGGGCAGATACGCAGTATTTT.